This entry lists 2 T cell receptor beta chains sequenced from one sample in a study of Graves' ophthalmopathy and Graves' hyperthyroidism. Amplifying from RNA transcripts, the study obtained TCR beta CDR3 regions. An initial RT-PCR round employing HTBI primers preceded a second-round multiplex PCR. TCRdb called the multiplex PCR reads again in MiXCR, with one record for every CDR3 protein. The table lists around 1,000,000 distinct CDR3 sequences, around a third of them singletons, with 11% in the top ten. The sample comprised peripheral blood or thyroid tissue (not recorded which). The receptor source for this set is an adult man with Graves' hyperthyroidism.

This clonotype was picked up a small number of times. The chain couples TRBV6-1 to TRBJ2-7; D unresolved. This CDR3 region has 14 residues. Germline values: CDR1 MNHNS, CDR2 SASEGT. Trimming shortened V by 7 bases and J by 0 bases, and 13 bases separated the two germline ends. This CDR3 reads CASKPRTDSYEQYF. The CDR3 nucleotides are TGTGCCAGCAAACCAAGGACGGACTCCTACGAGCAGTACTTC.

This clonotype was seen only a few times. The V and J genes are TRBV19 and TRBJ2-5; TRBD2 aligns across 7 bases. V was pared by 3 bases and J by 5 bases, with 6 bases of the junction left unmatched. There are 14 residues in the CDR3. The germline gives CDR1 LNHDA, CDR2 SQIVND (reference sequence). The CDR3 sequence: CASSIMGGKETQYF. Here the CDR3 DNA reads TGTGCCAGTAGTATTATGGGGGGGAAGGAGACCCAGTACTTC.